One sample yielded the 14 T cell receptor beta chains listed below, sequenced in a study of cytomegalovirus exposure and HLA in healthy donors. Sequencing was performed with immunoSEQ multiplex PCR; in TCRdb, only in-frame clones are kept and a portion is missing. The data hold some 140,000 clones, with 86% observed a single time. Sequencing input: PBMCs. The receptor set was obtained from a man aged 18 to 30 in good health and CMV-seronegative.

This clone was picked up one time. The rearrangement uses TRBV10-3 and TRBJ2-2; 8 bases agree with TRBD2. Germline V gene data show CDR1 as ENHRY and CDR2 as SYGVKD. V shed 6 bases and J 0 bases; nucleotides not matched to a gene: 6. The CDR3 consists of 16 residues. CDR3 in amino acids: CAISLSSGTNTGELFF. For the CDR3, the DNA is TGTGCCATCAGCCTCAGTAGCGGGACGAACACCGGGGAGCTGTTTTTT.

The chain joins TRBV5-6 to TRBJ2-1; D gene unclear. Per the germline V gene, CDR1 is SGHDT and CDR2 is YYEEEE. With 0 bases removed from V and 0 bases from J, the gap between germline ends came to 7 bases. The CDR3 has 15 amino acids. The CDR3 coding sequence is TGTGCCAGCAGCTTGGTGTCGGGCTCCTACAATGAGCAGTTCTTC. As protein: CASSLVSGSYNEQFF.

CDR3 region: CASRRDRDYIQYF. The CDR3 coding sequence is TGTGCCAGCAGGCGGGACAGGGACTACATTCAGTACTTC. This chain joins TRBV27 and TRBJ2-4; 9 bases are shared with TRBD1. Per germline, CDR1 MNHEY and CDR2 SMNVEV (reference sequence). The CDR3 has 13 amino acids. Trimming cost V 6 bases and J 8 bases; bases outside gene matches: 5.

The chain joins TRBV6-1 to TRBJ2-3; unclear D gene. V was shortened by 6 bases and J by 2 bases, with 6 bases between the two germline ends. The CDR3 spans 12 residues. Germline V gene sequence: CDR1 MNHNS, CDR2 SASEGT. In DNA, the CDR3 is TGTGCCAGCAGGTTATACACAGATACGCAGTATTTT. Translating it yields CASRLYTDTQYF.

The chain couples TRBV12-5 to TRBJ2-3, with 7 bases fitting TRBD1. Germline CDR1 is LGHNT and CDR2 is FRNRAP. Trimming at V came to 2 bases and at J to 0 bases, leaving 11 bases not matched to a gene. The CDR3 is made up of 18 amino acids. This chain's CDR3 is CASGLWGTVFLSTDTQYF. CDR3 nucleotides: TGTGCTAGTGGTTTGTGGGGGACAGTCTTCCTTAGCACAGATACGCAGTATTTT.

The chain links TRBV2 to TRBJ2-3; tentative D call: TRBD2 (5 bases). The CDR3 extends over 12 amino acids. In germline, CDR1 is SNHLY, CDR2 FYNNEI. V shed 3 bases and J shed 14 bases, with 15 bases lying between them. The CDR3 nucleotides are TGTGCCAGCAGTGAGGGAGCAGAGGTTCGGTATTTT. This translates into CASSEGAEVRYF.

This clone was picked up a small number of times. DNA for the CDR3: TGTGCCAGCAGCGACAGGACAGGGCCATACGAGCAGTACTTC. Amino acid sequence: CASSDRTGPYEQYF. The rearrangement links TRBV9 to TRBJ2-7, with 8 bases matching TRBD1. V lost 3 bases to trimming and J lost 4 bases; unmatched junction nucleotides: 6. Germline values: CDR1 SGDLS, CDR2 YYNGEE. The CDR3 sequence is 14 residues long.

The V gene is TRBV13, the J gene TRBJ1-4; D is undetermined. V was pared by 5 bases and J by 4 bases, with 11 bases between. CDR1 and CDR2 (germline): PRHDT, FYEKMQ (reference sequence). The CDR3 contains 14 residues. The DNA of the CDR3 is TGTGCCAGCAGCCTCGCACGAGGTAATGAAAAACTGTTTTTT. As protein: CASSLARGNEKLFF.

This chain uses TRBV19 with TRBJ2-5, with 8 bases fitting TRBD2. This CDR3 is built from 16 residues. Germline CDR1 is LNHDA and CDR2 is SQIVND (reference sequence). V shed 4 bases and J 1 base; nucleotides not matched to a gene: 8. The CDR3 reads CASSRGTSFVQETQYF. In DNA, the CDR3 is TGTGCCAGTAGTAGGGGGACTAGTTTCGTCCAAGAGACCCAGTACTTC. Full variable domain (remainder filled in from reference TRBV19 and TRBJ2-5): DGGITQSPKYLFRKEGQNVTLSCEQNLNHDAMYWYRQDPGQGLRLIYYSQIVNDFQKGDIAEGYSVSREKKESFPLTVTSAQKNPTAFYLCASSRGTSFVQETQYFGPGTRLLVL.

This sequence joins TRBV7-9 and TRBJ2-3, with 11 positions matching TRBD2. Trimming removed 5 bases from V and 4 bases from J; junction bases left unmatched: 8. Germline V gene data show CDR1 as SEHNR and CDR2 as FQNEAQ (reference sequence). The CDR3 consists of 16 residues. In DNA, the CDR3 is TGTGCCAGCAGCGCCACGACTAGCGGGACTTCAGATACGCAGTATTTT. Residues: CASSATTSGTSDTQYF.

The gene calls are TRBV28 and TRBJ1-5; 7 bases align to TRBD1. Germline CDR1 and CDR2: MDHEN and SYDVKM. The CDR3 contains 16 residues. V was clipped by 6 bases and J by 1 base; unmatched bases: 9. The CDR3 bases are TGTGCCAGCAGGACAGGGTGGTGGCGAAGCAATCAGCCCCAGCATTTT. This translates into CASRTGWWRSNQPQHF.

V usage is TRBV2 and J usage is TRBJ2-5; 8 bases line up with TRBD1. V shed 3 bases and J 1 base; nucleotides not matched to a gene: 7. The CDR3 contains 16 residues. CDR1 is SNHLY, CDR2 FYNNEI, per germline. The CDR3: CASSDPDRGGQETQYF. Written as DNA, the CDR3 is TGTGCCAGCAGTGACCCTGACAGGGGTGGCCAAGAGACCCAGTACTTC.

This clone was counted a few times. V and J are TRBV6-5 and TRBJ2-7; 8 positions match TRBD2. V gave up 2 bases and J gave up 10 bases; unmatched junction bases: 7. Germline V gene lookup returns CDR1 MNHEY and CDR2 SVGAGI. CDR3 size: 13 residues. Here the CDR3 reads CASSYPGTRDQYF. Written as DNA, the CDR3 is TGTGCCAGCAGTTACCCCGGGACTAGGGATCAGTACTTC.

In DNA, the CDR3 is TGTGCCAGCAGCTTCTCCGCGGGAGGATACTCCTACGAGCAGTACTTC. Residues: CASSFSAGGYSYEQYF. The gene calls are TRBV7-6 and TRBJ2-7; 8 nucleotides match TRBD2. After removal of 3 bases from V and 0 bases from J, the junction contained 7 bases not matched to a gene. Looked up from germline, CDR1 is SGHVS and CDR2 is FNYEAQ. This CDR3 region has 16 residues. The full variable domain, its missing parts supplied by reference TRBV7-6 and TRBJ2-7, is GAGVSQSPRYKVTKRGQDVALRCDPISGHVSLYWYRQALGQGPEFLTYFNYEAQQDKSGLPNDRFSAERPEGSISTLTIQRTEQRDSAMYRCASSFSAGGYSYEQYFGPGTRLTVT.